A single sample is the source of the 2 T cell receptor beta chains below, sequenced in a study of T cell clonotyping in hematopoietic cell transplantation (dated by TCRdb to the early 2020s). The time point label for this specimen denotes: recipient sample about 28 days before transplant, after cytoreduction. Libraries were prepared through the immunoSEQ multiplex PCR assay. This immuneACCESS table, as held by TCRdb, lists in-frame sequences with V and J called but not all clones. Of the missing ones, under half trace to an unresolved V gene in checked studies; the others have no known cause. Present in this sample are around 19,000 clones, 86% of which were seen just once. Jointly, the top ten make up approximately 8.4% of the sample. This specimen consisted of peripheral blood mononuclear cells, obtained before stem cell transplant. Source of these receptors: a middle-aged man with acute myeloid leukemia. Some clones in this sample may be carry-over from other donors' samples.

The CDR3 DNA follows: TGCGCCAGCAGCTTGGACCCCCAAGAGACCCAGTACTTC. This codes for CASSLDPQETQYF. The chain links TRBV5-1 to TRBJ2-5; D uncertain. The V gene lost 0 bases and the J gene lost 1 base, with 4 bases spanning the gap. CDR3 length equals 13 residues. In germline, CDR1 is SGHRS, CDR2 YFSETQ.

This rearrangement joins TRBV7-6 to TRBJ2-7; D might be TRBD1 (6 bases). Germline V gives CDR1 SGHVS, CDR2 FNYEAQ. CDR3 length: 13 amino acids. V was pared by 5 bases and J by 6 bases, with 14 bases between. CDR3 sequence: CASSLTTGSEQYF. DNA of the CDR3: TGTGCCAGCAGCCTAACTACAGGGTCCGAGCAGTACTTC.